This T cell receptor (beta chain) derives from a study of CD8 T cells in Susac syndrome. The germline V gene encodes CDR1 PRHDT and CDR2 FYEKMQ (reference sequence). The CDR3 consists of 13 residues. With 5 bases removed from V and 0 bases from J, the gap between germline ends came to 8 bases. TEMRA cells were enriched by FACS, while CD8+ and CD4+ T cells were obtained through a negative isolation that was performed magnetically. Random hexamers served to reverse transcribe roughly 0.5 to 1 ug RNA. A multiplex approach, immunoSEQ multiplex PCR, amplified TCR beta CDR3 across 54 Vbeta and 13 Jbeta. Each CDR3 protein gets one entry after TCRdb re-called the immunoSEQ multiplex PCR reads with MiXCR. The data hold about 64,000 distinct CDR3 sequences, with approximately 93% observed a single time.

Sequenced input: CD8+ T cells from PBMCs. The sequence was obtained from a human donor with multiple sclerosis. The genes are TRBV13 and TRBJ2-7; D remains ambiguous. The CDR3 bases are TGTGCCAGCAGCCCAGCCACCTCCTACGAGCAGTACTTC. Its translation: CASSPATSYEQYF.